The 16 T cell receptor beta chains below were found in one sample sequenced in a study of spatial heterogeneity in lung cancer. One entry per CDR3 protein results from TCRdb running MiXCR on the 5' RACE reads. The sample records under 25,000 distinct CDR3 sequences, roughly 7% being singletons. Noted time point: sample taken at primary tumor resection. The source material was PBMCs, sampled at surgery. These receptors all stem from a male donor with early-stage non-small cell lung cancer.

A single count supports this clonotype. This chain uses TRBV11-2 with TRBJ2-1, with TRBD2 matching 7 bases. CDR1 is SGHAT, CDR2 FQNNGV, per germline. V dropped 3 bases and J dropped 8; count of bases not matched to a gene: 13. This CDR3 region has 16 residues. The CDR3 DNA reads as TGTGCCAGCAGCTTCGGTAAGGGACTATACGTCGATGAGCAGTTCTTC. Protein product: CASSFGKGLYVDEQFF.

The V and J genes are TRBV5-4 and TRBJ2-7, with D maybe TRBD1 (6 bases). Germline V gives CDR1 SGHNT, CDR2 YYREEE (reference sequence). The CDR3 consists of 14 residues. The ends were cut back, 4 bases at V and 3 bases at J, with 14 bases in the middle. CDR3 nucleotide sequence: TGTGCCAGCAGCCCAGGGGCCTTACACTACGAGCAGTACTTC. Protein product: CASSPGALHYEQYF.

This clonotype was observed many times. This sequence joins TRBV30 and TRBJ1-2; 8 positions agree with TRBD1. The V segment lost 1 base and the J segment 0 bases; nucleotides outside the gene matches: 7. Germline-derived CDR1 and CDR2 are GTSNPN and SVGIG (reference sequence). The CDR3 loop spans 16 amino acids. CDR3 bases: TGTGCCTGGAGTGGAGGACAGGGCGGTTCTAACTATGGCTACACCTTC. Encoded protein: CAWSGGQGGSNYGYTF.

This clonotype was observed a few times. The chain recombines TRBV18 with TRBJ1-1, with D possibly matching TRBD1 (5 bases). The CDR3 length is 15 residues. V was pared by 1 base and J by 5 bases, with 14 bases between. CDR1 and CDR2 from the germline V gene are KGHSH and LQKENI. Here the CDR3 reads CASSPRSGGGTEAFF. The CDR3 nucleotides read TGTGCCAGCTCACCACGTTCGGGTGGGGGGACTGAAGCTTTCTTT.

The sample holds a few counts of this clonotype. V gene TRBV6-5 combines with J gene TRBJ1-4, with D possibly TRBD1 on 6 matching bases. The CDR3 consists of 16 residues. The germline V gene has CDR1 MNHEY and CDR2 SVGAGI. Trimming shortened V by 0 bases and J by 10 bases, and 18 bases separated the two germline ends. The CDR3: CASSYSITGQKGKLFF. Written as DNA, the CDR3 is TGTGCCAGCAGTTACTCGATTACAGGGCAAAAGGGAAAACTGTTTTTT.

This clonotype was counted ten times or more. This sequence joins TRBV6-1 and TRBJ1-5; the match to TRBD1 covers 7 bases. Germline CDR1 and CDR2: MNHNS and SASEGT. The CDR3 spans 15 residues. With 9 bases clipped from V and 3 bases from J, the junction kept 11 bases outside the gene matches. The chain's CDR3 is CASIQPGQHNQPQHF. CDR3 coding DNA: TGTGCCAGTATACAACCGGGACAGCACAATCAGCCCCAGCATTTT.

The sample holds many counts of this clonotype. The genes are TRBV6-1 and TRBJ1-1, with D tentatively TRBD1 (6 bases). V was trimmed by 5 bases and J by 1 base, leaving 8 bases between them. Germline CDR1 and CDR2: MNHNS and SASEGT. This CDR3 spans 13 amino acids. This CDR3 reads CASSTGRNTEAFF. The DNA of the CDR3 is TGTGCCAGCAGTACAGGGAGGAACACTGAAGCTTTCTTT.

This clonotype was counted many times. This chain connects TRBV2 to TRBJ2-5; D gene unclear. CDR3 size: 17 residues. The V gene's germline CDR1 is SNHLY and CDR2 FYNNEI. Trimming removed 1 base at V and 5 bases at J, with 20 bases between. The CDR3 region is CASSEVEMNWTWETQYF. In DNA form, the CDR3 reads TGTGCCAGCAGTGAAGTTGAAATGAATTGGACGTGGGAGACCCAGTACTTC.

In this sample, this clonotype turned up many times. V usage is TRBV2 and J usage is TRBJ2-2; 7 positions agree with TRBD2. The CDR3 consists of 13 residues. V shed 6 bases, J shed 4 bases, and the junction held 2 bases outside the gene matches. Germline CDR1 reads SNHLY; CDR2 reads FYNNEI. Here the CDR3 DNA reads TGTGCCAGCAGGCCTAGCGGCACCGGGGAGCTGTTTTTT. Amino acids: CASRPSGTGELFF.

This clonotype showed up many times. CDR3 sequence: CASSWGGPGNEQFF. The DNA for the CDR3 is TGTGCCAGCAGTTGGGGGGGTCCTGGGAATGAGCAGTTCTTC. The gene calls are TRBV27 and TRBJ2-1; 7 nucleotides align to TRBD2. This CDR3 contains 14 residues. Germline loops: CDR1 MNHEY, CDR2 SMNVEV (reference sequence). After removal of 4 bases from V and 7 bases from J, the junction contained 7 bases not matched to a gene.

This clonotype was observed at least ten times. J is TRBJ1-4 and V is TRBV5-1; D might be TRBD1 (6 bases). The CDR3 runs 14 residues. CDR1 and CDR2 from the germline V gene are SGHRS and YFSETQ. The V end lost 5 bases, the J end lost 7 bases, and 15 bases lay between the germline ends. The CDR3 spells CASRLQGRSEKLFF. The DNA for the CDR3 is TGCGCCAGCAGGTTGCAGGGGAGGAGTGAAAAACTGTTTTTT.

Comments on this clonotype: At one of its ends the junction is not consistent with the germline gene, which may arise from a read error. The CDR3 DNA sequence: TGCAGTGCCAGAGGGGATAGCAATCAGCCCCAGCATTTT. Translated: CSARGDSNQPQHF. The genes are TRBV20-1 and TRBJ1-5; TRBD1 is a possible D gene (5 bases). The germline V gene encodes CDR1 DFQATT and CDR2 SNEGSKA (reference sequence). There are 13 residues in the CDR3.

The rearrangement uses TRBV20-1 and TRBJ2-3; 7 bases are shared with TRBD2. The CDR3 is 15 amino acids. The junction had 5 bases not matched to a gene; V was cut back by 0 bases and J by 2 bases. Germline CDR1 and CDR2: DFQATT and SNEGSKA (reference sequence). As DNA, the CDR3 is TGCAGTGCTAGAGATGGGCTAGCGGTCACAGATACGCAGTATTTT. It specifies CSARDGLAVTDTQYF.

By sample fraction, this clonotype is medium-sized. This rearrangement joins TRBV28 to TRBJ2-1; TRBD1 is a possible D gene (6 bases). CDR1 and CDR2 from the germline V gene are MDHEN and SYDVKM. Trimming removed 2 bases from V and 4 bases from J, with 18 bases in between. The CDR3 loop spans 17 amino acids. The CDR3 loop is CASSLERGRSEYNEQFF. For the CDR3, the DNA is TGTGCCAGCAGTTTAGAAAGGGGGAGAAGTGAATACAATGAGCAGTTCTTC.

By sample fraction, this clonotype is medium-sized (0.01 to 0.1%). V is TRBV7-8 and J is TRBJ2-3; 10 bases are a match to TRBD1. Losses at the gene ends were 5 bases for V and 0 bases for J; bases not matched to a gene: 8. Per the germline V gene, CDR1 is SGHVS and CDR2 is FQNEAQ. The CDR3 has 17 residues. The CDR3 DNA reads TGTGCCAGCAGCCGACAGGGGGCCGACATTAGCACAGATACGCAGTATTTT. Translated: CASSRQGADISTDTQYF.

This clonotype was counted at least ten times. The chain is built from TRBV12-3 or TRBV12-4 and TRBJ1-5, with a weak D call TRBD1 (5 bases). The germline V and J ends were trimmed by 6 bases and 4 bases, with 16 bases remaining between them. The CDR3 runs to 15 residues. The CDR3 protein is CASRRTGTANQPQHF. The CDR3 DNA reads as TGTGCCAGCAGGAGAACCGGGACCGCTAATCAGCCCCAGCATTTT.